This T cell receptor beta chain originates from a study of lung T cells in sarcoidosis with Löfgren's syndrome. On the study more broadly: CD4+ T cells build up in sarcoidosis bronchoalveolar lavage fluid. Points from the study as a whole: Versus controls, Löfgren's syndrome patients reportedly showed TRAV12-1 and TRBV2 as most expanded.

TCRdb re-called the reads through MiXCR, storing one row per CDR3 protein. This repertoire shows 2,000 to 3,000 distinct CDR3 sequences, about 31% found once; its top ten account for about 8.7%. The junction had 5 bases not matched to a gene; V was cut back by 5 bases and J by 5 bases. Germline CDR1 reads SGHTA; CDR2 reads FQGNSA. The CDR3 is made up of 15 amino acids. As to this clonotype: Its matching antigen is unknown.

This sequence was found in a human donor with sarcoidosis (Löfgren's syndrome or another form), or a control subject (not recorded which). This chain links TRBV7-2 with TRBJ2-5; 13 nucleotides agree with TRBD2. Sequencing was performed on CD4+ T cells from PBMCs. The DNA of the CDR3 is TGTGCCAGCAGCCGGACTAGCGGGGGTTCGGAGACCCAGTACTTC. Its protein product is CASSRTSGGSETQYF.